The sequence of this T cell receptor beta chain was determined in a study of shared clonotypes between healthy human individuals. Whole-study context: Participating donors consisted of a couple of women and a few men aged 18 to 49.

Overall study results and limits: Only blood was sampled; tissue repertoires likely differ.

Measured with immunoSEQ multiplex PCR; TCRdb has only the in-frame clones, and not every one. The table has 2.5 million or so clones, approximately 92% seen once. The V gene's germline CDR1 is MGHDK and CDR2 SYGVNS. The CDR3 loop spans 15 amino acids. The V end lost 8 bases, the J end lost 4 bases, and 20 bases lay between the germline ends. Points on this clone: Its antigen is as yet unknown.

Sample: naive CD4+ T cells sorted from blood. As for subset: CD45RA+ positively selected. This TCR derives from a man younger than 35 in good health. The rearrangement joins TRBV25-1 to TRBJ1-2; possible D gene TRBD1, 5 bases. The CDR3 DNA is TGTGCCAGCCTCCCCCCAGGGTCCGGCGTCTATGGCTACACCTTC. Encoded protein: CASLPPGSGVYGYTF.